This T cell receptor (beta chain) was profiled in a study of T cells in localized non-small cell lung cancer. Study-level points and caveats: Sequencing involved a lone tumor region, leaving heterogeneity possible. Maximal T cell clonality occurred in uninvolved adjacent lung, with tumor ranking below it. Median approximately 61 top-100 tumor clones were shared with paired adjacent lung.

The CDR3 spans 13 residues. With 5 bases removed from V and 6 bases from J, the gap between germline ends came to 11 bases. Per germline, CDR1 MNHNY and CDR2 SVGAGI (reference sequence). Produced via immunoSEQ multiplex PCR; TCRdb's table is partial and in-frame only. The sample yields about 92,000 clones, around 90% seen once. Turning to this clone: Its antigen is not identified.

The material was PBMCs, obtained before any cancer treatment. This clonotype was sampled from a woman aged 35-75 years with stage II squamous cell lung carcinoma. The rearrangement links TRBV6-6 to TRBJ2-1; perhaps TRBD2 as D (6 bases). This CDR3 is CASSRGLSNEQFF. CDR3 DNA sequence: TGTGCCAGCAGTAGGGGACTTTCCAATGAGCAGTTCTTC.